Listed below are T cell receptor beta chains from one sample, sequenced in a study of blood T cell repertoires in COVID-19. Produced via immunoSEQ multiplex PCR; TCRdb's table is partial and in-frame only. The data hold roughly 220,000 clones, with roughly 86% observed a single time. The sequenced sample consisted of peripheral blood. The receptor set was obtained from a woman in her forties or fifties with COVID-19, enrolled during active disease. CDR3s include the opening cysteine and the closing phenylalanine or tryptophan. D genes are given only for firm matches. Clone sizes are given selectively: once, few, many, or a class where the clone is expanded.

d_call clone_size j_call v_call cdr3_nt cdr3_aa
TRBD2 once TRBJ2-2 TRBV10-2 TGCGCCAGCTGGGATAGCGGGGGGTTCACCGGGGAGCTGTTTTTT CASWDSGGFTGELFF
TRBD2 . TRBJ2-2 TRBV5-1 TGCGCCAGCTTTTTCTCACCGGGACTAGCGGGGGGTACCGGGGAGCTGTTTTTT CASFFSPGLAGGTGELFF
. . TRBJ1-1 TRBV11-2 TGTGCCAGCACCCTAGTGGGGGGAGGCACTGAAGCTTTCTTT CASTLVGGGTEAFF
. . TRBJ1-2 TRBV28 TGTGCCAGCAGTTCGGTAGGGAGTCTAGCGGGCTACACCTTC CASSSVGSLAGYTF
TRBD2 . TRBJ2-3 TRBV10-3 TGTGCCATCACTCCCCGGCGGGGGGCCGGCACAGATACGCAGTATTTT CAITPRRGAGTDTQYF
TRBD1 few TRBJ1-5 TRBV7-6 TGTGCCAGCAGCTTATCCGCAGGGGGCGCCAATCAGCCCCAGCATTTT CASSLSAGGANQPQHF
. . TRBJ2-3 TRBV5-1 TGCGCCAGCAGCTTGGCCGTAGTTAATACGCAGTATTTT CASSLAVVNTQYF
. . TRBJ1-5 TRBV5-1 TGCGCCAGCAGCTCATACAGGGATTCGGGCAATCAGCCCCAGCATTTT CASSSYRDSGNQPQHF
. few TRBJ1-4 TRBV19 TGTGCCAGTAATGGGGCGGGAGAAAAACTGTTTTTT CASNGAGEKLFF
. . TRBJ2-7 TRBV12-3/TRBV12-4 TGTGCCAGCAGTCCCGCGGGACCTTACGAGCAGTACTTC CASSPAGPYEQYF
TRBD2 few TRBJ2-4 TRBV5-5 TGTGCCAGCAGCCCGGGACTAGCGGGGTGTTTC CASSPGLAGCF
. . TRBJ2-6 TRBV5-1 TGCGCCAGCAAGGGGGGGAACGGGGCCAACGTCCTGACTTTC CASKGGNGANVLTF
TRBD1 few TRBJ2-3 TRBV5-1 TGCGCCAGCAGCTTGGGGAGGGACAGGGGAAGACCAGATACGCAGTATTTT CASSLGRDRGRPDTQYF
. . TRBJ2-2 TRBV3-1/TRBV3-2 TGTGCCAGCAGCCCTTATACCGGGGAGCTGTTTTTT CASSPYTGELFF
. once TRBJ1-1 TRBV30 TGTGCCTGGAGGGGTGAGGGTGCTGAAGCTTTCTTT CAWRGEGAEAFF
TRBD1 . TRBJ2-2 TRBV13 TGTGCCAGCAGCTATGGACAGGAGAACACCGGGGAGCTGTTTTTT CASSYGQENTGELFF
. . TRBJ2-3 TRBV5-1 TGCGCCAGCAGCTTGGGACAGCGTCTTAGCACAGATACGCAGTATTTT CASSLGQRLSTDTQYF
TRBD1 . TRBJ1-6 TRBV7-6 TGTGCCAGCAGCTCATATACCGGGACAGGGTCACCCCTCCACTTT CASSSYTGTGSPLHF
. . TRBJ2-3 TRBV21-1 TGTGCCAGCAGCAAAGGGAATAGCGGGGGTGACACAGATACGCAGTATTTT CASSKGNSGGDTDTQYF
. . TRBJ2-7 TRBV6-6 TGTGCCAGCAGTTACTCGAAACAGGAGAATTACGAGCAGTACTTC CASSYSKQENYEQYF
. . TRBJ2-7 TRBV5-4 TGTGCCAGCAGCCCCGGGACACACGTACGCGACGAGCAGTACTTC CASSPGTHVRDEQYF
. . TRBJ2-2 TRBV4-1 TGCGCCAGCAGCCAAGATCCAGGGCCCGGGGAGCTGTTTTTT CASSQDPGPGELFF
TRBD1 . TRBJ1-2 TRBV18 TGTGCCAGCTCACCCGAGATCGGAGGGACAGGGACCAGCTATGGCTACACCTTC CASSPEIGGTGTSYGYTF
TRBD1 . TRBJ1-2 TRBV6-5 TGTGCCAGCAGTAGTACGGGACAGGGAAAGGGTGGCTACACCTTC CASSSTGQGKGGYTF
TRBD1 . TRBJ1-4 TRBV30 TGTGCCTGGTGGCGGACAGGGAATGAAAAACTGTTTTTT CAWWRTGNEKLFF
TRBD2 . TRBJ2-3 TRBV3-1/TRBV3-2 TGTGCCAGCAGCCAAGGTGACGGGGGGTGGGGAGCAGATACGCAGTATTTT CASSQGDGGWGADTQYF
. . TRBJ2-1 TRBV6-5 TGTGCCAGCAGTCCCGTCCTAGGGGATGAGCAGTTCTTC CASSPVLGDEQFF
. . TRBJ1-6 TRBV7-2 TGTGCCAGCAGCTATACCAGGGGAGGGCTCGGCTATAATTCACCCCTCCACTTT CASSYTRGGLGYNSPLHF
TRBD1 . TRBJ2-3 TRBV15 TGTGCCACCAGCAGAGCGCGGGGGACAGGGAGACCAGATACGCAGTATTTT CATSRARGTGRPDTQYF
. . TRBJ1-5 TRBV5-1 TGCGCCAGCAGCTTGGAGGCAGGGAATCAGCCCCAGCATTTT CASSLEAGNQPQHF
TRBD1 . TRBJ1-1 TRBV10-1 TGCGCCAGCAGTGAGCTTGGACAGGGGGCGAACACTGAAGCTTTCTTT CASSELGQGANTEAFF
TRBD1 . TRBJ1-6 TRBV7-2 TGTGCCAGCAGCTTAGGCAGGGACAGGTATAATTCACCCCTCCACTTT CASSLGRDRYNSPLHF
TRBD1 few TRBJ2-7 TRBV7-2 TGTGCCAGCAGCTTAGCAGGCTCAGGGGGCTACGAGCAGTACTTC CASSLAGSGGYEQYF
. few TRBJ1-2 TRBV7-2 TGTGCCAGCAGCCTTCAATCGGGTGGAGGCTACACCTTC CASSLQSGGGYTF
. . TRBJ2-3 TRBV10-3 TGTGCCATCAGCTGGGGGGGGCGGACAGATACGCAGTATTTT CAISWGGRTDTQYF
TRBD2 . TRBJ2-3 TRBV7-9 TGTGCCAGCAGCTTGTGGACTAGGATGGAATTCGATACGCAGTATTTT CASSLWTRMEFDTQYF
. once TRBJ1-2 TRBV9 TGTGCCAGCAGCAAAGGGGGAATCTATGGCTACACCTTC CASSKGGIYGYTF
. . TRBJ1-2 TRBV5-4 TGTGCCAGCAGCTTGGACAGAACATATGGCTACACCTTC CASSLDRTYGYTF
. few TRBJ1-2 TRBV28 TGTGCCAGCAGTTCCCTCCCAGGGGACTATGGCTACACCTTC CASSSLPGDYGYTF
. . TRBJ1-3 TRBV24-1 TGTGCCACCAGTGAGGGGCGAGGAAACACCATATATTTT CATSEGRGNTIYF
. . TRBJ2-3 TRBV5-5 TGTGCCAGCAGCTTGGGAGGTGATACGCAGTATTTT CASSLGGDTQYF
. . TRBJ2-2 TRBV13 TGTGCCAGCAGCTGGACTGACACCGGGGAGCTGTTTTTT CASSWTDTGELFF
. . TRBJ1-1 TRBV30 TGTGCCTGGAGTAGGAGAGAGAACACTGAAGCTTTCTTT CAWSRRENTEAFF
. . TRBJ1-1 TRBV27 TGTGCCAGCAGTCGGGGACATCGAACTGAAGCTTTCTTT CASSRGHRTEAFF
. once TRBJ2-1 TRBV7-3 TGTGCCAGCAGCTTAGGGCAGGGGTATGAGCAGTTCTTC CASSLGQGYEQFF
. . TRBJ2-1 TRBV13 TGTGCCAGCAGCTTTGGGGGCCGGAACAATGAGCAGTTCTTC CASSFGGRNNEQFF
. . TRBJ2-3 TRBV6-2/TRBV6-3 TGTGCCAGCAGCCCATCGGGGGTCTCGGCGGGTACGCAGTATTTT CASSPSGVSAGTQYF
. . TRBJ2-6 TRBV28 TGTGCCAGCAGTTTATATTCAGTTGGGGCCAACGTCCTGACTTTC CASSLYSVGANVLTF
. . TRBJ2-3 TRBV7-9 TGTGCCAGCAGCTTAATCGCGGGGACGGTGGATACGCAGTATTTT CASSLIAGTVDTQYF
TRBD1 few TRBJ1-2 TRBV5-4 TGTGCCAGCAGAGTGTTAACAGGGGGCATAGCCTATGGCTACACCTTC CASRVLTGGIAYGYTF
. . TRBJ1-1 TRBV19 TGTGCCAGTACCCAGGGGACTGAAGCTTTCTTT CASTQGTEAFF
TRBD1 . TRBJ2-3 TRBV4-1 TGCGCCAGCAGCCTGGGACAGGGGACAGATACGCAGTATTTT CASSLGQGTDTQYF
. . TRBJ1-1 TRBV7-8 TGTGCCAGCAGCTTGATCAGGTTTGGCGCTGAAGCTTTCTTT CASSLIRFGAEAFF
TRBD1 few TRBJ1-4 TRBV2 TGTGCCAGCAGTGTGACAGGGGGAACTAATGAAAAACTGTTTTTT CASSVTGGTNEKLFF